This TCR beta chain is from a study of blood T cell repertoires in COVID-19. Study-level background: Samples of COVID-19 (acute and convalescent) were obtained from the United States, Italy and Spain. Sample material is recorded as cDNA or gDNA derived from T cells, B-cell-depleted T cells, or PBMCs.

Original processing notes: Quantification of nucleated cells was approximated via reference gene primer amplification. TCRdb's copy holds only in-frame clones and misses some; the assay was immunoSEQ multiplex PCR. The V and J calls and clone size are taken from that table; D and trimming were inferred from the DNA. The sample includes 100,000 to 150,000 clones, about 74% of them seen just once. CDR3 length: 15 amino acids. After removal of 5 bases from V and 8 bases from J, the junction contained 11 bases not matched to a gene. Germline CDR1 SEHNR, CDR2 FQNEAQ (reference sequence). The sample comprised peripheral blood. This rearrangement joins TRBV7-9 to TRBJ1-4; 7 nucleotides agree with TRBD1. The TCR sequence derives from a human donor in a cohort sampled during active COVID-19. CDR3 bases: TGTGCCAGCAGCCTAAAGAGGGGGCGGGGAGAAAAACTGTTTTTT. Its translation: CASSLKRGRGEKLFF.